This TCR beta chain was recovered during a study of T cells in tumors after PD-1 blockade. Study information: Excluded were patients with checkpoint blockade, immunosuppressants, or radiotherapy or other anti-cancer therapy within 4 weeks. Treatment was either pembrolizumab 200 mg every 3 weeks or cemiplimab 350 mg every 2 weeks. Peripheral blood samples averaged about 33,000 unique clonotypes and about 120,000 templates.

In germline, CDR1 is PRHDT, CDR2 FYEKMQ (reference sequence). V was trimmed by 3 bases and J by 3 bases, leaving 11 bases between them. The CDR3 is made up of 14 amino acids. TCRdb's copy holds only in-frame clones and misses some; the assay was immunoSEQ multiplex PCR. This table holds around 49,000 clones, roughly 80% found once. This clone was recorded once. The source is a human donor with basal cell carcinoma. The sequences come from PBMCs, collected before anti-PD-1 treatment. The J gene is TRBJ2-5, the V gene TRBV13; D is ambiguous. The CDR3 protein is CASSLRSFEETQYF. DNA of the CDR3: TGTGCCAGCAGCTTGAGGAGTTTCGAAGAGACCCAGTACTTC.